The T cell receptor (beta chain) under discussion was sequenced for a study of T cell repertoires in cytomegalovirus infection. In the study overall: Both recently identified HLA-C-restricted and well-studied HLA-B-restricted CMV epitopes were used in the study. The study, taken as a whole, reports: Across the ex vivo response, the dominant clonotypes were HLA-C-restricted CMV-specific TCR beta clonotypes.

There are many counts of this clonotype. Its matching antigen is unknown. V was cut by 3 bases and J by 8 bases, with 5 bases left in between. This CDR3 has 11 residues. Each CDR3 protein gets one entry after TCRdb re-called the reads with MiXCR. The repertoire holds 95,000 to 150,000 distinct CDR3 sequences, with over 25% as singletons. The sequencing used CD8+ T cells from cultured PBMCs, collected from culture after CMV antigen stimulation. The V gene is TRBV12-3 or TRBV12-4, the J gene TRBJ2-1; D is unclear. The receptor comes from a human donor in good health (CMV status not recorded). Some clones in this sample may be carry-over from other donors' samples. CDR3 region: CASSFGHEQFF. The CDR3 coding sequence is TGTGCCAGCAGTTTCGGGCATGAGCAGTTCTTC.